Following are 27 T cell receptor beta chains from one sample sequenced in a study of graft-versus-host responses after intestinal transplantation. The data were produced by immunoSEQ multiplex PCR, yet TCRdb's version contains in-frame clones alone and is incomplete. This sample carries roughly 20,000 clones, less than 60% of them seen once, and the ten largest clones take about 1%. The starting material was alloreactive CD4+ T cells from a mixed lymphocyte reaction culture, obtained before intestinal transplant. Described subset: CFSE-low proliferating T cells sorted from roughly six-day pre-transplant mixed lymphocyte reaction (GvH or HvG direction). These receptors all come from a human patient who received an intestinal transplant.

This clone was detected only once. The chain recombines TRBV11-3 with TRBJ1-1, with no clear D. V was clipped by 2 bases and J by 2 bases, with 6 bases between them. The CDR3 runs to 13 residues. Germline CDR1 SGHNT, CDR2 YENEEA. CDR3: CASSLSVNTEAFF. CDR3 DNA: TGTGCCAGCAGCTTATCGGTCAACACTGAAGCTTTCTTT.

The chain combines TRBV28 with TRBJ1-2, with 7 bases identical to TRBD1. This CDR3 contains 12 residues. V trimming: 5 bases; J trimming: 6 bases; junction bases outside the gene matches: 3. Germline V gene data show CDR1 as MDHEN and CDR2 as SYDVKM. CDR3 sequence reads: CASSRGQDGYTF. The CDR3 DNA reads TGTGCCAGCAGTAGAGGACAGGATGGCTACACCTTC.

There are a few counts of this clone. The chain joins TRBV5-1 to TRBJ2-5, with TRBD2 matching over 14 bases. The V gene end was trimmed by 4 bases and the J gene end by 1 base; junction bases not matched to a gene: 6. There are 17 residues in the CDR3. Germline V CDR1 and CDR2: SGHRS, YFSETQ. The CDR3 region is CASSPLGLAGGQETQYF. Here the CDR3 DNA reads TGCGCCAGCAGCCCACTTGGACTAGCGGGGGGCCAAGAGACCCAGTACTTC. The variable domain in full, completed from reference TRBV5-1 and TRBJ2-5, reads KAGVTQTPRYLIKTRGQQVTLSCSPISGHRSVSWYQQTPGQGLQFLFEYFSETQRNKGNFPGRFSGRQFSNSRSEMNVSTLELGDSALYLCASSPLGLAGGQETQYFGPGTRLLVL.

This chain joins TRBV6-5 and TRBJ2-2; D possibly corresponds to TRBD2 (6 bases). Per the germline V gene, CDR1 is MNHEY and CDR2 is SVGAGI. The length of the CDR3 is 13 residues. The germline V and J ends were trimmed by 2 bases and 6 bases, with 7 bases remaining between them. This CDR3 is CASSYPGAGELFF. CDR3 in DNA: TGTGCCAGCAGTTACCCGGGGGCCGGGGAGCTGTTTTTT.

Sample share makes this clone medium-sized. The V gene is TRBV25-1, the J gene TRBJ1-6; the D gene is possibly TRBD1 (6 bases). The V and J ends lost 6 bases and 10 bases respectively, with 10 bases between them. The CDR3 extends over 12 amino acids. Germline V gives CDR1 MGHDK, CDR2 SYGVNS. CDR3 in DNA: TGTGCCAGCAGGACAGGCCGGTCACCCCTCCACTTT. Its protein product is CASRTGRSPLHF.

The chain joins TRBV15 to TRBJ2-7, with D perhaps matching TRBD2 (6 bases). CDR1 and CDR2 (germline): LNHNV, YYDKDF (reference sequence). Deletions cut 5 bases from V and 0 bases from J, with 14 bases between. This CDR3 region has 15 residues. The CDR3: CATSPRDSSSYEQYF. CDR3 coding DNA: TGTGCCACCAGCCCCCGGGACTCTAGCTCCTACGAGCAGTACTTC.

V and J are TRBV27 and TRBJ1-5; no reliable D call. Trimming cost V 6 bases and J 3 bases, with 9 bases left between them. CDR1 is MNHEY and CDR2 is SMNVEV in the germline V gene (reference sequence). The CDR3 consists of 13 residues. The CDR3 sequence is CASRPGFNQPQHF. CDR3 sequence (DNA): TGTGCCAGCAGGCCCGGGTTCAATCAGCCCCAGCATTTT.

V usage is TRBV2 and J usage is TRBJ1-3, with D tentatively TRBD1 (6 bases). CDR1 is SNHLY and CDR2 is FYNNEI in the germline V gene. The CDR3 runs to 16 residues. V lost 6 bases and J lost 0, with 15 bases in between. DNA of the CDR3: TGTGCCAGCAGCGCACAGGGAGGGAGCTCTGGAAACACCATATATTTT. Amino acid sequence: CASSAQGGSSGNTIYF.

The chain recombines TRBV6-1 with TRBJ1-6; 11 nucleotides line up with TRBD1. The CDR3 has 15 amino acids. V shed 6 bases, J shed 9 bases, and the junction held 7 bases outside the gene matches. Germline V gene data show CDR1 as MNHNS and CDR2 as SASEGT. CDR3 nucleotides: TGTGCCAGCAGGGGCACCGGGACAGGGGGTTCACCCCTCCACTTT. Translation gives CASRGTGTGGSPLHF.

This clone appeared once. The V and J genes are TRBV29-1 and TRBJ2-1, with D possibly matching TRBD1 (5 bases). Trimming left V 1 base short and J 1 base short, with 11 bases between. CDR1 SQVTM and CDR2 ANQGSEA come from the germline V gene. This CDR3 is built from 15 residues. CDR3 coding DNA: TGCAGCGTTGAAGGGGGCCACGTTTCCTACAATGAGCAGTTCTTC. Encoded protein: CSVEGGHVSYNEQFF.

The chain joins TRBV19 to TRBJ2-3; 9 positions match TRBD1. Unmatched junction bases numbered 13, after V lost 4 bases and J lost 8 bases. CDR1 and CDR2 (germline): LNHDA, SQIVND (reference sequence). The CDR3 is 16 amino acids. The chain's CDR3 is CASSSLGTGSYGTQYF. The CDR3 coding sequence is TGTGCCAGTAGTAGCTTAGGGACAGGGTCATATGGTACGCAGTATTTT. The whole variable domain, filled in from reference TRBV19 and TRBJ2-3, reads DGGITQSPKYLFRKEGQNVTLSCEQNLNHDAMYWYRQDPGQGLRLIYYSQIVNDFQKGDIAEGYSVSREKKESFPLTVTSAQKNPTAFYLCASSSLGTGSYGTQYFGPGTRLTVL.

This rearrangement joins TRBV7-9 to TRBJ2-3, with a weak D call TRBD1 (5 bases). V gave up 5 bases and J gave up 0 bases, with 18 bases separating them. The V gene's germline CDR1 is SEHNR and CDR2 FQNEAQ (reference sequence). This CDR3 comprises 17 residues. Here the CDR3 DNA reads TGTGCCAGCAGCCGCGGATGGGGCACAACTAGCACAGATACGCAGTATTTT. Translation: CASSRGWGTTSTDTQYF.

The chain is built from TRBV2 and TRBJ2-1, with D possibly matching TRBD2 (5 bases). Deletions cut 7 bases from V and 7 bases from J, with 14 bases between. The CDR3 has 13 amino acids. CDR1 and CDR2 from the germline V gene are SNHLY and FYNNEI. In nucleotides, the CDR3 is TGTGCCAGCATGGACCGGGGTTGGAATGAGCAGTTCTTC. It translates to CASMDRGWNEQFF.

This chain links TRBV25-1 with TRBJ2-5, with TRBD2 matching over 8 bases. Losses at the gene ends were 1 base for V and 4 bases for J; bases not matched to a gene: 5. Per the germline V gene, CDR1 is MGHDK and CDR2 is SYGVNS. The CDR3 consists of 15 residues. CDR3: CASSEWQAGGETQYF. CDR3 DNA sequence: TGTGCCAGCAGTGAATGGCAGGCGGGGGGAGAGACCCAGTACTTC.

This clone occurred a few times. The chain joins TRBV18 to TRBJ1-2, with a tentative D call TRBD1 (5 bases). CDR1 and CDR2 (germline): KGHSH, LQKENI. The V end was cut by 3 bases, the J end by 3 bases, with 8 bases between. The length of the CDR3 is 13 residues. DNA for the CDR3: TGTGCCAGCTCACCTCAGGGCGACTATGGCTACACCTTC. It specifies CASSPQGDYGYTF.

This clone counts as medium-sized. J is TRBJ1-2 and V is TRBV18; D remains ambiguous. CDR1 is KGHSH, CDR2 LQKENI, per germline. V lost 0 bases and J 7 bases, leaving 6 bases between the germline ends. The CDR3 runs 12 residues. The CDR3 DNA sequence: TGTGCCAGCTCACCACCGCAGGCTGGCTACACCTTC. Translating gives CASSPPQAGYTF. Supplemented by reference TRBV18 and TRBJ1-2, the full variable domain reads NAGVMQNPRHLVRRRGQEARLRCSPMKGHSHVYWYRQLPEEGLKFMVYLQKENIIDESGMPKERFSAEFPKEGPSILRIQQVVRGDSAAYFCASSPPQAGYTFGSGTRLTVV.

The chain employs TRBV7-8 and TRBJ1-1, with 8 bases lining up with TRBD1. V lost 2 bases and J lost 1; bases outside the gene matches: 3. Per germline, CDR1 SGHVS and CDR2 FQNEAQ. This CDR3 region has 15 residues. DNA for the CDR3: TGTGCCAGCAGCTTAACAGGGGGATCGAACACTGAAGCTTTCTTT. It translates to CASSLTGGSNTEAFF. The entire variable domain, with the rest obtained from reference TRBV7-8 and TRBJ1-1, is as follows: GAGVSQSPRYKVAKRGQDVALRCDPISGHVSLFWYQQALGQGPEFLTYFQNEAQLDKSGLPSDRFFAERPEGSVSTLKIQRTQQEDSAVYLCASSLTGGSNTEAFFGQGTRLTVV.

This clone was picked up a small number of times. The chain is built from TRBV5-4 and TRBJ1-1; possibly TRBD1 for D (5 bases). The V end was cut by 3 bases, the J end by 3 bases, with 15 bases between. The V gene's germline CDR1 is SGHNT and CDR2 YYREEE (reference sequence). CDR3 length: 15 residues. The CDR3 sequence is CASSWAGLLYTEAFF. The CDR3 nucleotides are TGTGCCAGCAGCTGGGCGGGACTTCTTTACACTGAAGCTTTCTTT. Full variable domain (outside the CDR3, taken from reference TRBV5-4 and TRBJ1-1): ETGVTQSPTHLIKTRGQQVTLRCSSQSGHNTVSWYQQALGQGPQFIFQYYREEENGRGNFPPRFSGLQFPNYSSELNVNALELDDSALYLCASSWAGLLYTEAFFGQGTRLTVV.

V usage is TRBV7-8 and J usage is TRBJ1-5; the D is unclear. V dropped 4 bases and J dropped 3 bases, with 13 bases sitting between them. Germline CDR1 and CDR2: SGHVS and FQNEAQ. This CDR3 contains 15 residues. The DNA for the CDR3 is TGTGCCAGCAGCTCAGATTACTATATCAATCAGCCCCAGCATTTT. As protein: CASSSDYYINQPQHF.

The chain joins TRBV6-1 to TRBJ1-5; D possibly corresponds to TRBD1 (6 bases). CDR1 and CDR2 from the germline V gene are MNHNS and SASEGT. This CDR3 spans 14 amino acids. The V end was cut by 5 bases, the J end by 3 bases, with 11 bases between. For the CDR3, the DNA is TGTGCCAGCAGTCCCACAGGGCACAATCAGCCCCAGCATTTT. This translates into CASSPTGHNQPQHF.

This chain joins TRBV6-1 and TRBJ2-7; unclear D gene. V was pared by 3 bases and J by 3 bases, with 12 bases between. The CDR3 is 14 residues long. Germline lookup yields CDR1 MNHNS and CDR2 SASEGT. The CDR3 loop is CASSELATLYEQYF. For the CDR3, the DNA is TGTGCCAGCAGTGAGTTAGCCACCCTCTACGAGCAGTACTTC.

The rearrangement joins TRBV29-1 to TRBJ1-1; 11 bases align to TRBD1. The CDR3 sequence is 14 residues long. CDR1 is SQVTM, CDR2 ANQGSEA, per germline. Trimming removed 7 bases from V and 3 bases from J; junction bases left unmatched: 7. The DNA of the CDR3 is TGCAGCGCCGGACAGGGGGCGTTCGACACTGAAGCTTTCTTT. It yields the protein CSAGQGAFDTEAFF.

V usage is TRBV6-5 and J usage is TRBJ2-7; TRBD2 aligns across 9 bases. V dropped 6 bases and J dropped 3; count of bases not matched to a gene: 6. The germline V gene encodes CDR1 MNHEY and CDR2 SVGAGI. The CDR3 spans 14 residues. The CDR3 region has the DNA TGTGCCAGCAGGAGACTAGCGGAATACTACGAGCAGTACTTC. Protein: CASRRLAEYYEQYF.

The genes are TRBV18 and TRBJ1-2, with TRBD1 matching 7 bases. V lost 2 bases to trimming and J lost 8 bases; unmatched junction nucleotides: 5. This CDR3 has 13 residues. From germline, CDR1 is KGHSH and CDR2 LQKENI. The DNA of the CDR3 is TGTGCCAGCTCACCAAGACAGGGCGACGGCTACACCTTC. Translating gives CASSPRQGDGYTF.

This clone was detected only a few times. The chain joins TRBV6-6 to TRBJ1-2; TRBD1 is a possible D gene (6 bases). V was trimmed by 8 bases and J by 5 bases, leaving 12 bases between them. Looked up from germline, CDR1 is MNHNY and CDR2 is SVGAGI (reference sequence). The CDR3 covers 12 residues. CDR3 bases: TGTGCCAGCTTCCAGGGGATGTATGGCTACACCTTC. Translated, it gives CASFQGMYGYTF.

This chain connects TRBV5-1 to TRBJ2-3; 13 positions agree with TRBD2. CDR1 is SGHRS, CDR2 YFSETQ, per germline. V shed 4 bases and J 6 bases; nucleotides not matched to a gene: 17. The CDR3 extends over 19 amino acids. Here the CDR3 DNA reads TGCGCCAGCAGCGTTTTACCCTGGACTAGCGGGGGACCCCTGGATACGCAGTATTTT. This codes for CASSVLPWTSGGPLDTQYF.

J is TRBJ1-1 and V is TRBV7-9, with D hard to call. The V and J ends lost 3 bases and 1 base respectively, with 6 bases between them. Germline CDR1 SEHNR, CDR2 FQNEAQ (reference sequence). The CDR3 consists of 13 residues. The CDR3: CASSLNWNTEAFF. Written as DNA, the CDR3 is TGTGCCAGCAGCTTGAACTGGAACACTGAAGCTTTCTTT.